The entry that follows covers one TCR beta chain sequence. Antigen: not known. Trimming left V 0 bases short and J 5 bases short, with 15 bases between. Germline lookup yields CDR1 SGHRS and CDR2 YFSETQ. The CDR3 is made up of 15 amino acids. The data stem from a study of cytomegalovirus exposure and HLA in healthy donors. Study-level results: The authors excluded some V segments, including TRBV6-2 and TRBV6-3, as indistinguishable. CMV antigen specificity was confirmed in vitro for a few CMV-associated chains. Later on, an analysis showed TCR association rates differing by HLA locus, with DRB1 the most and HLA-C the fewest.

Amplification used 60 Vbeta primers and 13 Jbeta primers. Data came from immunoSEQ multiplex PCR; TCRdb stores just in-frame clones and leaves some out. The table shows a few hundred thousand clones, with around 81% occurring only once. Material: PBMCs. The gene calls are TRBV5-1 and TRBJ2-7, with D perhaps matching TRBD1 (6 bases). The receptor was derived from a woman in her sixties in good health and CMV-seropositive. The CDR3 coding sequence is TGCGCCAGCAGCTTGGGGGACACCCGAGCCAACGAGCAGTACTTC. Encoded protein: CASSLGDTRANEQYF.